The clone carrying this T cell receptor (beta chain) was detected ten times or more. This sample was taken from a study of identical twins. The CDR3 runs to 14 residues. Germline V gives CDR1 MNHEY, CDR2 SVGAGI. V dropped 1 base and J dropped 7 bases, with 10 bases sitting between them. TCRdb fed the 5' RACE reads into MiXCR, producing one record per CDR3 protein. This sample carries just over 450,000 distinct CDR3 sequences, 12% to 15% of them seen once, and the ten largest clones take roughly 0.56%. There were only healthy Caucasians among the donors. The same specimen was also included in a second study, on yellow fever vaccine responses in identical twins. That report adds: A vaccine T cell response that seemed partly convergent and partly personalized was reported in twins.

Material: CD4+ T cells sorted from blood. V and J are TRBV6-5 and TRBJ1-4; D remains unclear. This receptor was obtained from a woman aged 18-30 years in good health. In DNA form, the CDR3 reads TGTGCCAGCAGTTACTTAGGAGATGGTGAAAAACTGTTTTTT. Amino acid sequence: CASSYLGDGEKLFF.